This T cell receptor beta chain was identified during a study of sequential checkpoint blockade in melanoma. Study details: Patients were randomized 1:1 to nivolumab-then-ipilimumab or ipilimumab-then-nivolumab first-line.

Treatment specified: randomized to nivolumab then ipilimumab (arm A) or the reverse (arm B). CDR1 and CDR2 (germline): LNHDA, SQIVND (reference sequence). Trimming shortened V by 5 bases and J by 4 bases, and 11 bases separated the two germline ends. This CDR3 region has 14 residues. Measured with immunoSEQ multiplex PCR; TCRdb has only the in-frame clones, and not every one. The sample records 5,900 or so clones, approximately 50% being singletons. This clone rates as medium-sized (0.01 to 0.1%). The chain joins TRBV19 to TRBJ2-2; perhaps TRBD2 as D (6 bases). The sequence was obtained from a human donor with melanoma. Sequencing was performed on CD8+ T cells sorted from blood (inferred from file names), taken from a patient given nivolumab and ipilimumab in sequence. CDR3 amino acids: CASSPQGGTGELFF. CDR3 nucleotide sequence: TGTGCCAGTAGTCCGCAGGGAGGCACCGGGGAGCTGTTTTTT. The whole variable domain, remainder taken from reference TRBV19 and TRBJ2-2, is DGGITQSPKYLFRKEGQNVTLSCEQNLNHDAMYWYRQDPGQGLRLIYYSQIVNDFQKGDIAEGYSVSREKKESFPLTVTSAQKNPTAFYLCASSPQGGTGELFFGEGSRLTVL.